Below, 26 T cell receptor beta chains from the same sample are listed, as sequenced in a study of cytomegalovirus exposure and HLA in healthy donors. Researchers ran the PCR with 60 Vbeta and 13 Jbeta primers. The method was immunoSEQ multiplex PCR; TCRdb's version includes in-frame clones alone and lacks a portion of them. This sample has tens of thousands of clones; roughly 68% occur once, and the top ten carry 3% to 3.5%. Source material: PBMCs. The receptor set was obtained from a woman aged 45-65 years in good health and CMV-seronegative.

The chain recombines TRBV5-1 with TRBJ1-1, with D perhaps TRBD1 (6 bases). The CDR3 covers 17 residues. Germline V CDR1 and CDR2: SGHRS, YFSETQ. The V end was cut by 0 bases, the J end by 0 bases, with 15 bases between. The CDR3 loop reads CASSLAGTITMNTEAFF. The CDR3 nucleotides read TGCGCCAGCAGCTTGGCCGGGACAATCACTATGAACACTGAAGCTTTCTTT.

On this clone itself: At one end, the junction sequence differs from germline, possibly due to a read error. The J gene is TRBJ2-6, the V gene TRBV7-7; D is unclear. Germline CDR1 SSHAT, CDR2 FNYEAQ (reference sequence). The CDR3 contains 14 residues. The CDR3 nucleotides are TGTGCTAGCAGCTTATCCAGGGGGGCCAACGTCCTGACTTTC. Amino acids: CASSLSRGANVLTF.

In this sample, this clone turned up once. DNA of the CDR3: TGTGCCAGCAGCCACAACCCGGGGGGCGGGGAAGAGACCCAGTACTTC. It is translated as CASSHNPGGGEETQYF. J is TRBJ2-5 and V is TRBV4-2; D possibly corresponds to TRBD2 (7 bases). The CDR3 has 16 amino acids. Trimming left V 3 bases short and J 3 bases short, with 17 bases between. CDR1 is LGHNA, CDR2 YNFKEQ, per germline.

This clone appeared a single time. The chain combines TRBV11-2 with TRBJ2-1; 10 bases map to TRBD1. With V trimmed by 5 bases and J by 8 bases, 12 bases remained unmatched. The CDR3 length is 16 residues. Per the germline V gene, CDR1 is SGHAT and CDR2 is FQNNGV. The CDR3 is CASSPLPGQGSHEQFF. The CDR3 coding sequence is TGTGCCAGCAGCCCTCTCCCGGGACAGGGGTCCCATGAGCAGTTCTTC.

This clone has more than one count but fewer than ten. This chain links TRBV27 with TRBJ1-5; 7 bases match TRBD1. Germline lookup yields CDR1 MNHEY and CDR2 SMNVEV (reference sequence). The trim removed 6 bases at V and 5 bases at J, leaving 7 bases unmatched. The CDR3 contains 14 residues. CDR3 loop: CASRPTGIHQPQHF. The CDR3 DNA follows: TGTGCCAGCAGGCCGACAGGGATCCATCAGCCCCAGCATTTT.

This clone is medium-sized (0.01 to 0.1%) within its sample. The rearrangement links TRBV2 to TRBJ1-5; D not resolved. V shed 6 bases and J shed 0 bases, with 6 bases lying between them. CDR1 is SNHLY, CDR2 FYNNEI, per germline. The CDR3 length is 13 residues. CDR3 protein: CASRRDSNQPQHF. CDR3 DNA: TGTGCCAGCAGGAGGGATAGCAATCAGCCCCAGCATTTT.

Turning to this clone: One end of the junction does not line up with germline, which may come from a read error. The chain has TRBV7-2 and TRBJ1-2; the D is unclear. Germline-derived CDR1 and CDR2 are SGHTA and FQGNSA. The CDR3 sequence is 9 residues long. CDR3 sequence reads: CTINYGYTF. CDR3 nucleotides: TGCACTATTAACTATGGCTACACCTTC. Full variable domain (missing parts from reference TRBV7-2 and TRBJ1-2): GAGVSQSPSNKVTEKGKDVELRCDPISGHTALYWYRQSLGQGLEFLIYFQGNSAPDKSGLPSDRFSAERTGGSVSTLTIQRTQQEDSAVYLCTINYGYTFGSGTRLTVV.

The V gene is TRBV25-1, the J gene TRBJ1-4, with D possibly TRBD1 on 5 matching bases. This CDR3 has 13 amino acids. Germline CDR1 reads MGHDK; CDR2 reads SYGVNS. V was shortened by 6 bases and J by 5 bases, with 10 bases between the two germline ends. The CDR3, as DNA: TGTGCCAGCAGAGACAGAGCAAATGAAAAACTGTTTTTT. It codes for CASRDRANEKLFF.

The J gene is TRBJ2-6, the V gene TRBV19; D is unresolved. V lost 1 base to trimming and J lost 0 bases, with 16 bases between them. There are 19 residues in the CDR3. CDR1 is LNHDA, CDR2 SQIVND, per germline (reference sequence). The CDR3 coding sequence is TGTGCCAGTAGTATAGCGGTAGAAGTTATCCGCTCTGGGGCCAACGTCCTGACTTTC. This codes for CASSIAVEVIRSGANVLTF.

This clone was counted only a few times. This rearrangement joins TRBV5-6 to TRBJ2-6; D might be TRBD2 (5 bases). Trimming took 4 bases from V and 0 from J, leaving 8 bases between them. Germline V gene lookup returns CDR1 SGHDT and CDR2 YYEEEE. The CDR3 loop spans 15 amino acids. CDR3 in amino acids: CASSPRASGANVLTF. The CDR3 nucleotides read TGTGCCAGCAGCCCGAGGGCCTCTGGGGCCAACGTCCTGACTTTC.

V and J are TRBV4-1 and TRBJ2-3, with 8 bases aligning to TRBD2. Unmatched junction bases numbered 6, after V lost 4 bases and J lost 0 bases. The CDR3 contains 16 residues. The germline CDR1 and CDR2 sequences are MGHRA and YSYEKL. In DNA, the CDR3 is TGCGCCAGCAGCCGTTCGACGGGAGGGAGCACAGATACGCAGTATTTT. It translates to CASSRSTGGSTDTQYF.

Only a few counts were recorded for this clone. The rearrangement links TRBV5-1 to TRBJ2-1, with TRBD2 matching over 9 bases. With 2 bases clipped from V and 5 bases from J, the junction kept 5 bases outside the gene matches. Germline V gene data show CDR1 as SGHRS and CDR2 as YFSETQ. This CDR3 contains 15 residues. The CDR3: CASSLYWTSDNEQFF. For the CDR3, the DNA is TGCGCCAGCAGCTTATACTGGACTAGCGACAATGAGCAGTTCTTC.

This clone showed up just once. The V call is TRBV28, the J call TRBJ1-5, with TRBD1 as a possible D gene (5 bases). V gave up 3 bases and J gave up 3 bases, with 12 bases separating them. This CDR3 region has 15 residues. CDR1 is MDHEN, CDR2 SYDVKM, per germline. In nucleotides, the CDR3 is TGTGCCAGCAGTTTTCCACAGGAGTTCAATCAGCCCCAGCATTTT. Its translation is CASSFPQEFNQPQHF.

This sequence joins TRBV6-1 and TRBJ2-3, with 12 bases matching TRBD1. Germline lookup yields CDR1 MNHNS and CDR2 SASEGT. With 4 bases clipped from V and 2 bases from J, the junction kept 7 bases outside the gene matches. This CDR3 is built from 17 residues. Here the CDR3 DNA reads TGTGCCAGCAGTGCTCGCGGGACAGGGGGCCCCACAGATACGCAGTATTTT. Protein product: CASSARGTGGPTDTQYF.

This clone was seen only once. This chain joins TRBV6-5 and TRBJ2-7, with D hard to call. Germline V gives CDR1 MNHEY, CDR2 SVGAGI. V was cut by 0 bases and J by 6 bases, with 3 bases left in between. CDR3 size: 11 residues. The CDR3 loop is CASSYSGEQYF. The CDR3 DNA is TGTGCCAGCAGTTACTCCGGCGAGCAGTACTTC.

The V and J genes are TRBV19 and TRBJ1-1; the match to TRBD1 covers 7 bases. J gave up 3 bases and V 5 bases, and 6 bases lay outside the gene matches. Looked up from germline, CDR1 is LNHDA and CDR2 is SQIVND (reference sequence). The CDR3 length is 14 residues. CDR3 sequence: CASSVHRGDTEAFF. In nucleotides, the CDR3 is TGTGCCAGTAGTGTTCACAGGGGAGACACTGAAGCTTTCTTT.

V is TRBV4-3 and J is TRBJ2-5, with D uncertain. This CDR3 spans 15 amino acids. Trimming took off 1 base at V and 2 bases at J, with 11 bases between the two ends. Germline V gives CDR1 LGHNA, CDR2 YSLEER. The CDR3 here is CASSQASEVQETQYF. The CDR3 DNA is TGCGCCAGCAGCCAAGCGAGCGAGGTACAAGAGACCCAGTACTTC.

This clone was counted between two and nine times. The chain combines TRBV6-6 with TRBJ1-1; D not resolved. Germline loops: CDR1 MNHNY, CDR2 SVGAGI (reference sequence). V lost 2 bases, J lost 3 bases, and 7 bases lay in between. This CDR3 region has 13 residues. CDR3 residues: CASSYVGDTEAFF. CDR3 in DNA: TGTGCCAGCAGTTACGTCGGGGACACTGAAGCTTTCTTT.

The genes are TRBV18 and TRBJ1-1; perhaps TRBD1 as D (5 bases). The CDR3 is 16 amino acids. Trimming removed 3 bases at V and 0 bases at J, with 14 bases between. Germline CDR1 is KGHSH and CDR2 is LQKENI. CDR3 loop: CASSPSAPGMNTEAFF. DNA of the CDR3: TGTGCCAGCTCACCCTCTGCTCCAGGGATGAACACTGAAGCTTTCTTT.

The chain has TRBV10-3 and TRBJ2-1, with TRBD2 matching over 8 bases. V lost 5 bases, J lost 8 bases, and 14 bases stayed unmatched. CDR1 is ENHRY and CDR2 is SYGVKD in the germline V gene. There are 16 residues in the CDR3. In DNA, the CDR3 is TGTGCCATCAGTTCCCCGACAGCGGGAGTAAGGTATGAGCAGTTCTTC. It codes for CAISSPTAGVRYEQFF.

V gene TRBV5-1 combines with J gene TRBJ2-7; TRBD2 matches at 12 bases. Losses at the gene ends were 4 bases for V and 4 bases for J; bases not matched to a gene: 6. The CDR3 is 15 residues long. Germline V CDR1 and CDR2: SGHRS, YFSETQ. This chain's CDR3 is CASSPQGLAGYEQYF. CDR3 coding DNA: TGCGCCAGCAGCCCTCAAGGACTAGCGGGGTACGAGCAGTACTTC.

The chain combines TRBV5-4 with TRBJ2-1, with D perhaps TRBD2 (6 bases). Deletions cut 0 bases from V and 8 bases from J, with 12 bases between. Germline assignment: CDR1 SGHNT and CDR2 YYREEE (reference sequence). The CDR3 contains 14 residues. CDR3 bases: TGTGCCAGCAGCTTGGCTGGGAGGTTACATGAGCAGTTCTTC. Encoded protein: CASSLAGRLHEQFF.

The chain has TRBV5-6 and TRBJ2-1; TRBD2 aligns across 7 bases. Per germline, CDR1 SGHDT and CDR2 YYEEEE. The CDR3 runs 14 residues. The ends lost 2 bases at V and 8 bases at J; junction bases unmatched: 7. CDR3 sequence (DNA): TGTGCCAGCAGCTTTTCAGGGAGGGCAGATGAGCAGTTCTTC. The encoded protein is CASSFSGRADEQFF. The variable domain in full, completed from reference TRBV5-6 and TRBJ2-1, reads DAGVTQSPTHLIKTRGQQVTLRCSPKSGHDTVSWYQQALGQGPQFIFQYYEEEERQRGNFPDRFSGHQFPNYSSELNVNALLLGDSALYLCASSFSGRADEQFFGPGTRLTVL.

The chain combines TRBV27 with TRBJ1-1, with D possibly being TRBD1 (5 bases). Germline V gene lookup returns CDR1 MNHEY and CDR2 SMNVEV (reference sequence). V gave up 3 bases and J gave up 0 bases, with 11 bases separating them. This CDR3 has 15 residues. CDR3 bases: TGTGCCAGCAGTTTGTCCAGGGCGGTGAACACTGAAGCTTTCTTT. This gives the protein CASSLSRAVNTEAFF.

In DNA form, the CDR3 reads TGTGCCAGCAGCCCATTCGGGAGGGCTGCTGGAAACACCATATATTTT. Encoded protein: CASSPFGRAAGNTIYF. The chain recombines TRBV7-8 with TRBJ1-3; D remains ambiguous. This CDR3 is built from 16 residues. The germline CDR1 and CDR2 sequences are SGHVS and FQNEAQ. V was trimmed by 5 bases and J by 2 bases, leaving 16 bases between them.

This clone has only a few counts. The V and J genes are TRBV6-5 and TRBJ1-3; D gene unclear. Germline assignment: CDR1 MNHEY and CDR2 SVGAGI. The V gene lost 10 bases and the J gene lost 1 base, with 8 bases spanning the gap. CDR3 length: 12 residues. Here the CDR3 reads CATRTSGNTIYF. DNA of the CDR3: TGTGCCACCCGAACATCTGGAAACACCATATATTTT.